Each of the 29 T cell receptor beta chains below was sequenced from the same sample in a study of shared clonotypes between healthy human individuals. Terminally differentiated effector memory CD45RA+ cells were left out of the naive CD8 fraction, which was CD45RO-negative and positively selected for CCR7. Produced via immunoSEQ multiplex PCR; TCRdb's table is partial and in-frame only. The data show about 700,000 clones, with about 91% seen just once and nearly 25% held by the top ten. The specimen was naive CD8+ T cells sorted from blood. The origin of the receptors is a man younger than 45 in good health.

The rearrangement links TRBV7-2 to TRBJ2-5; D uncertain. This CDR3 contains 13 residues. From germline, CDR1 is SGHTA and CDR2 FQGNSA. The V end was cut by 4 bases, the J end by 2 bases, with 8 bases between. The CDR3 loop is CASSSPTQETQYF. CDR3 in DNA: TGTGCCAGCAGCTCCCCGACTCAAGAGACCCAGTACTTC. Combining the CDR3 with reference TRBV7-2 and TRBJ2-5 gives the whole variable domain GAGVSQSPSNKVTEKGKDVELRCDPISGHTALYWYRQSLGQGLEFLIYFQGNSAPDKSGLPSDRFSAERTGGSVSTLTIQRTQQEDSAVYLCASSSPTQETQYFGPGTRLLVL.

The V and J genes are TRBV9 and TRBJ2-1; D gene uncertain. The CDR3 has 17 residues. With 4 bases removed from V and 0 bases from J, the gap between germline ends came to 17 bases. Germline V gene data show CDR1 as SGDLS and CDR2 as YYNGEE. The CDR3 DNA reads as TGTGCCAGCAGCCGGACGGGCGGACCCTTCTCCTACAATGAGCAGTTCTTC. This codes for CASSRTGGPFSYNEQFF.

The chain recombines TRBV9 with TRBJ1-3, with 9 bases aligning to TRBD1. With V trimmed by 0 bases and J by 5 bases, 6 bases remained unmatched. Germline CDR1 and CDR2: SGDLS and YYNGEE. CDR3 length equals 16 residues. CDR3 protein: CASSVGNRGQRNTIYF. The DNA of the CDR3 is TGTGCCAGCAGCGTAGGAAACAGGGGGCAGAGAAACACCATATATTTT.

The chain links TRBV14 to TRBJ1-2; possible D gene TRBD1, 5 bases. Looked up from germline, CDR1 is SGHDN and CDR2 is FVKESK. Trimming removed 1 base from V and 4 bases from J, with 13 bases in between. The CDR3 runs to 15 residues. CDR3: CASSQVVDSTYGYTF. The CDR3 DNA reads as TGTGCCAGCAGCCAAGTGGTAGACAGTACCTATGGCTACACCTTC.

The chain recombines TRBV2 with TRBJ2-2, with D uncertain. Deletions cut 4 bases from V and 1 base from J, with 4 bases between. CDR1 SNHLY and CDR2 FYNNEI come from the germline V gene. This CDR3 region has 13 residues. The CDR3 nucleotides are TGTGCCAGCAGTGCCCTGAACACCGGGGAGCTGTTTTTT. Translation: CASSALNTGELFF.

CDR3 nucleotides: TGCAGCGTTGATGGGGTGAGCTCCTACAATGAGCAGTTCTTC. Translation gives CSVDGVSSYNEQFF. The J gene is TRBJ2-1, the V gene TRBV29-1; D unresolved. V gave up 3 bases and J gave up 0 bases, with 9 bases separating them. The CDR3 spans 14 residues. The V gene's germline CDR1 is SQVTM and CDR2 ANQGSEA.

V usage is TRBV30 and J usage is TRBJ1-5; D unclear. Germline CDR1 GTSNPN, CDR2 SVGIG (reference sequence). The V end was cut by 4 bases, the J end by 9 bases, with 19 bases between. The CDR3 is 14 amino acids. CDR3 coding DNA: TGTGCCTGGACCTCCGGGGTGGACGGCGGGCCCCAGCATTTT. Its protein product is CAWTSGVDGGPQHF.

V and J are TRBV7-3 and TRBJ2-1; D call uncertain. The V end was cut by 0 bases, the J end by 5 bases, with 5 bases between. The CDR3 covers 13 residues. Germline V gives CDR1 SGHTA, CDR2 FQGTGA. The CDR3 loop is CASSLTEDNEQFF. Here the CDR3 DNA reads TGTGCCAGCAGCTTAACAGAAGACAATGAGCAGTTCTTC.

The rearrangement joins TRBV6-1 to TRBJ1-1; a weak D match, TRBD1 (6 bases). Trimming stripped 6 bases from V and 1 base from J, with 9 bases between. The CDR3 is 13 amino acids. The V gene's germline CDR1 is MNHNS and CDR2 SASEGT. This CDR3 reads CASSSGQNTEAFF. The DNA for the CDR3 is TGTGCCAGCAGCTCGGGACAGAACACTGAAGCTTTCTTT.

V usage is TRBV9 and J usage is TRBJ2-7, with TRBD2 matching 9 bases. V lost 3 bases, J lost 2 bases, and 6 bases stayed unmatched. This CDR3 is built from 15 residues. The V gene's germline CDR1 is SGDLS and CDR2 YYNGEE. CDR3 residues: CASSGGSGRTYEQYF. The DNA of the CDR3 is TGTGCCAGCAGCGGGGGGAGCGGGAGGACCTACGAGCAGTACTTC.

V and J are TRBV6-4 and TRBJ2-2; the D is unclear. The CDR3 covers 13 residues. Trimming took 4 bases from V and 6 from J, leaving 9 bases between them. Germline CDR1 reads MRHNA; CDR2 reads SNTAGT. The CDR3 DNA reads as TGTGCCAGCAGTGGTCCGGGTTCCGGGGAGCTGTTTTTT. Residues: CASSGPGSGELFF.

On this clone: Just one base apart from a much larger clone, this may be a read error. This chain links TRBV6-5 with TRBJ2-1; D gene uncertain. Trimming shortened V by 0 bases and J by 2 bases, and 5 bases separated the two germline ends. Germline V gene data show CDR1 as MNHEY and CDR2 as SVGAGI. The CDR3 length is 14 residues. This CDR3 is CASSYSSTYNEQFF. Written as DNA, the CDR3 is TGTGCCAGCAGTTACTCGTCTACCTACAATGAGCAGTTCTTC.

The chain has TRBV19 and TRBJ2-1; D unclear. Germline V gene lookup returns CDR1 LNHDA and CDR2 SQIVND (reference sequence). There are 15 residues in the CDR3. V shed 3 bases and J shed 0 bases, with 9 bases lying between them. The CDR3 nucleotides are TGTGCCAGTAGTATCGGCGAGAGCTCCTACAATGAGCAGTTCTTC. Its protein is CASSIGESSYNEQFF.

This clone was counted a single time. The V call is TRBV28, the J call TRBJ2-2; 12 bases are a match to TRBD2. The CDR3 covers 18 residues. The junction had 12 bases not matched to a gene; V was cut back by 5 bases and J by 5 bases. CDR1 is MDHEN and CDR2 is SYDVKM in the germline V gene. Here the CDR3 reads CASSSGLAGGPSTGELFF. The CDR3 DNA follows: TGTGCCAGCAGTAGCGGTCTAGCGGGAGGGCCTAGTACCGGGGAGCTGTTTTTT.

This chain uses TRBV7-9 with TRBJ1-2; 8 nucleotides align to TRBD1. CDR3 length: 16 amino acids. V gave up 0 bases and J gave up 5 bases; unmatched junction bases: 8. CDR1 and CDR2 from the germline V gene are SEHNR and FQNEAQ (reference sequence). The CDR3 nucleotides are TGTGCCAGCAGCTTAGCCTCGACAGGGGTAGGGTATGGCTACACCTTC. This sequence encodes CASSLASTGVGYGYTF.

The J gene is TRBJ1-1, the V gene TRBV11-2; D is possibly TRBD1 (6 bases). CDR3 size: 15 residues. The germline CDR1 and CDR2 sequences are SGHAT and FQNNGV. V lost 1 base and J lost 3, with 12 bases in between. CDR3 amino acids: CASSLGLGAHTEAFF. Written as DNA, the CDR3 is TGTGCCAGCAGCTTAGGATTGGGGGCCCACACTGAAGCTTTCTTT.

V is TRBV6-6 and J is TRBJ1-2, with TRBD1 identical over 7 bases. V lost 7 bases and J lost 8; bases outside the gene matches: 13. The CDR3 has 14 residues. Germline assignment: CDR1 MNHNY and CDR2 SVGAGI (reference sequence). DNA of the CDR3: TGTGCCAGCAACACGGGACAGTTGAATGGGGGCTACACCTTC. Protein product: CASNTGQLNGGYTF.

The chain links TRBV7-9 to TRBJ1-5; D is possibly TRBD1 (5 bases). With 6 bases removed from V and 9 bases from J, the gap between germline ends came to 12 bases. In germline, CDR1 is SEHNR, CDR2 FQNEAQ (reference sequence). The CDR3 is 12 residues long. The CDR3, as DNA: TGTGCCAGCAGTTCGGGGCCGGGGCCCCAGCATTTT. Translating it yields CASSSGPGPQHF.

In this sample, this clone turned up a few times. The genes are TRBV19 and TRBJ2-3; 11 bases map to TRBD1. The J segment lost 0 bases and the V segment lost 5 bases, leaving 13 bases of the junction unmatched. Germline lookup yields CDR1 LNHDA and CDR2 SQIVND (reference sequence). This CDR3 comprises 19 residues. The CDR3 spells CASSSDRGHTAISTDTQYF. The CDR3 coding sequence is TGTGCCAGTAGTTCGGACAGGGGGCATACGGCTATAAGCACAGATACGCAGTATTTT.

The chain links TRBV6-5 to TRBJ2-3, with D unresolved. The CDR3 runs to 13 residues. V was shortened by 3 bases and J by 5 bases, with 9 bases between the two germline ends. Per the germline V gene, CDR1 is MNHEY and CDR2 is SVGAGI. The CDR3 region is CASSYKPQDTQYF. In DNA, the CDR3 is TGTGCCAGCAGTTATAAACCCCAAGATACGCAGTATTTT.

In its sample, this clone was seen a few times. V is TRBV6-6 and J is TRBJ2-1; 7 bases agree with TRBD1. CDR1 and CDR2 (germline): MNHNY, SVGAGI (reference sequence). V lost 4 bases, J lost 3 bases, and 6 bases stayed unmatched. This CDR3 has 15 amino acids. The CDR3 sequence: CASSSHWTGYNEQFF. The CDR3 DNA sequence: TGTGCCAGCAGTTCCCATTGGACAGGCTACAATGAGCAGTTCTTC.

The chain couples TRBV4-3 to TRBJ2-7, with D unclear. CDR1 is LGHNA, CDR2 YSLEER, per germline. The CDR3 totals 13 residues. V lost 4 bases and J 2 bases, leaving 9 bases between the germline ends. As DNA, the CDR3 is TGCGCCAGCAGCCCCGGACCAACCTACGAGCAGTACTTC. Residues: CASSPGPTYEQYF.

The CDR3: CASSAKEGFVAEAFF. CDR3 DNA sequence: TGTGCCAGCAGTGCCAAGGAGGGGTTCGTGGCTGAAGCTTTCTTT. The chain links TRBV6-6 to TRBJ1-1; TRBD1 is a possible D gene (5 bases). The CDR3 contains 15 residues. CDR1 and CDR2 from the germline V gene are MNHNY and SVGAGI (reference sequence). Trimming stripped 5 bases from V and 6 bases from J, with 19 bases between.

This sequence joins TRBV29-1 and TRBJ2-7; 7 bases agree with TRBD2. The V segment lost 6 bases and the J segment 5 bases; nucleotides outside the gene matches: 16. The CDR3 has 15 residues. The germline V gene has CDR1 SQVTM and CDR2 ANQGSEA. The DNA of the CDR3 is TGCAGCGTCACTGGCGGGAGCTCCCGTGGCGACGAGCAGTACTTC. This translates into CSVTGGSSRGDEQYF.

The V gene is TRBV5-5, the J gene TRBJ2-7, with D maybe TRBD1 (5 bases). Germline CDR1 reads SGHKS; CDR2 reads YYEKEE (reference sequence). V lost 2 bases and J lost 2, with 11 bases in between. The CDR3 is 14 amino acids. Here the CDR3 DNA reads TGTGCCAGCAGCTTAGACAGCCCACCCTACGAGCAGTACTTC. It codes for CASSLDSPPYEQYF.

The chain carries TRBV5-4 and TRBJ2-2, with 7 bases matching TRBD1. J lost 6 bases, V lost 4 bases, and 3 bases had no gene match. The CDR3 is 13 amino acids. The germline V gene encodes CDR1 SGHNT and CDR2 YYREEE (reference sequence). CDR3 coding DNA: TGTGCCAGCAGCCACAGGGGTCCCGGGGAGCTGTTTTTT. Translated: CASSHRGPGELFF.

The chain employs TRBV2 and TRBJ2-1; D is undetermined. CDR3 size: 11 residues. The germline V gene encodes CDR1 SNHLY and CDR2 FYNNEI. Trimming removed 10 bases at V and 4 bases at J, with 8 bases between. As DNA, the CDR3 is TGTGCCACCCACAGTTACAATGAGCAGTTCTTC. This gives the protein CATHSYNEQFF.

The gene calls are TRBV4-1 and TRBJ2-1, with 7 bases that match TRBD1. With 4 bases clipped from V and 9 bases from J, the junction kept 9 bases outside the gene matches. CDR3 length: 14 amino acids. Germline loops: CDR1 MGHRA, CDR2 YSYEKL. The CDR3 nucleotides are TGCGCCAGCAGCCGAAACAGGGGTCACTCTGAGCAGTTCTTC. It encodes CASSRNRGHSEQFF.

This clone was seen once. The chain is built from TRBV29-1 and TRBJ2-2; D is uncertain. The CDR3 extends over 11 amino acids. The V end was cut by 8 bases, the J end by 5 bases, with 9 bases between. From germline, CDR1 is SQVTM and CDR2 ANQGSEA. The CDR3 DNA is TGCAGCCCCCTGAGAACCGGGGAGCTGTTTTTT. Protein sequence: CSPLRTGELFF.